This is a list of T cell receptor beta chains from one sample in a study of beta chain features in type 1 diabetes. The protocol was immunoSEQ multiplex PCR, while the TCRdb copy is restricted to in-frame clones and leaves out a portion. This table holds 250,000 to 350,000 clones, approximately 11% found once. Sequenced: naive CD4+ T cells from blood. Receptor source: a woman in her twenties or thirties in good health. Each CDR3 is given with its conserved first and last residue.

v_call cdr3_aa
TRBV29-1 CSVVGGEAVTQHF
TRBV9 CASSAPGVPPLGTQYF
TRBV7-9 CASSFDYSTDTQYF
TRBV18 CASSRTGPGDSYEQYF
TRBV4-1 CASSRQGSNQPQHF
TRBV30 CAWCDSRNEKLFF
TRBV9 CASSPSTGGGYGYTF
TRBV25-1 CASSDRLAGVGDKQYF
TRBV5-1 CASHGETQYF
TRBV7-2 CASRLAGGPWDEQFF
TRBV28 CASSFELAGGPNEQFF
TRBV7-8 CASSGRGRTDTQYF
TRBV30 CAWSWRGKQFF
TRBV29-1 CSVAHGTGGTETQYF
TRBV30 CAWSVQLKNTGELFF
TRBV18 CASSQREIDTGELFF
TRBV19 CASSPSPGTVSYEQYF
TRBV29-1 CSVARGGSSNYGYTF
TRBV7-9 CASSPPPGQGPYEQYF
TRBV15 CATSRAMGQGQETQYF
TRBV5-1 CASSLSGQNTGELFF
TRBV27 CASSPTGANTGELFF
TRBV18 CASSPSMGDYNEQFF
TRBV15 CATSRDPSGGYEQYF
TRBV7-9 CASSFGSVSYNEQFF
TRBV25-1 CASSGGQVYEKLFF
TRBV5-1 CASSLGQDSGNTIYF
TRBV28 CASRGGAEDTQYF
TRBV29-1 CSVLGQGRGTEQFF
TRBV23-1 CASSHRRGGVYGYTF
TRBV6-1 CASSDPDEQYF
TRBV5-6 CASSPGLVTDTQYF
TRBV9 CASSPLRRQGSYGYTF
TRBV5-1 CASSTISGYTEAFF
TRBV9 CASSKWTGSDIQYF
TRBV29-1 CSLTPLTSAHTDTQYF
TRBV7-3 CASSLIPASGSQTQYF
TRBV19 CASSIAKGLADGTDTQYF
TRBV5-8 CASSPGGASGFQETQYF
TRBV15 CATSSRLNLAGGGTQYF
TRBV2 CASSGTSGSPDTQYF
TRBV4-3 CASSFRDSSYEQYF
TRBV19 CASSITASTDTQYF
TRBV19 CASSQDRVVVNEQFF
TRBV4-3 CASSQPLAGGLYNEQFF
TRBV7-2 CASSLSGRVETQYF
TRBV27 CASSPKRERSYNEQFF
TRBV7-6 CASSPNRLVAHSSYEQYF
TRBV9 CASSVSRDRYGYTF
TRBV18 CASSLGTGDQPQHF
TRBV15 CATSRERGGNTIYF
TRBV5-1 CASRRRLAGVGDTQYF
TRBV5-4 CASSWDLAGGYNEQFF
TRBV9 CASSVFSGIRETQYF
TRBV28 CASSLRVHEQYF